This entry describes one TCR beta chain. This entry belongs to a study of T-cell reconstitution after alpha-beta-depleted transplantation in children. J lost 0 bases, V lost 4 bases, and 13 bases had no gene match. CDR3 length equals 19 residues. The germline V gene encodes CDR1 SGHRS and CDR2 YFSETQ. Unique molecular identifiers were built into the TCRbeta library. In TCRdb, the PCR reads were re-called with MiXCR into one record per CDR3 protein. The table records 250,000 to 400,000 distinct CDR3 sequences, over 20% of them present only once. This TCR was sampled from a male patient younger than 18 who had a stem cell transplant for acute lymphoblastic leukemia, so the T cells may come from the graft donor. This material consisted of PBMCs, mostly from graft donor cells, taken 180 days after TCRalphabeta/CD19-depleted stem cell transplant. The J gene is TRBJ2-6, the V gene TRBV5-1; 7 bases line up with TRBD1. The CDR3 loop reads CASSKHGTDIPSGANVLTF. The CDR3 DNA reads as TGCGCCAGCAGCAAACACGGGACAGATATACCCTCTGGGGCCAACGTCCTGACTTTC.